The 27 T cell receptor beta chains below come from one sample, sequenced in a study of T cells in Graves' hyperthyroidism and ophthalmopathy. Amplification yielded TCR beta CDR3 regions, with RNA transcripts as the source. The study used the HTBI primer set for a first-round RT-PCR of the TCR CDR3. TCRdb independently ran MiXCR on the multiplex PCR reads; one entry per CDR3 protein. The top ten hold about 25% of the sample, which has roughly 510,000 distinct CDR3 sequences, about a fifth seen once. The sequencing sample was made of blood. All receptors derive from a man between 18 and 29 years old with Graves' hyperthyroidism.

In its sample, this clonotype was seen a few times. CDR3 loop: CASKLRFSGANVLTF. The CDR3 DNA follows: TGTGCCAGTAAATTGCGGTTCTCTGGGGCCAACGTCCTGACTTTC. The gene calls are TRBV28 and TRBJ2-6; no clear D gene. There are 15 residues in the CDR3. CDR1 MDHEN and CDR2 SYDVKM come from the germline V gene. Trimming removed 9 bases from V and 0 bases from J, with 12 bases in between.

This clonotype has ten or more counts. The chain uses TRBV11-2 and TRBJ1-2; D is unclear. The CDR3 sequence is 14 residues long. The ends were cut back, 0 bases at V and 4 bases at J, with 9 bases in the middle. Germline values: CDR1 SGHAT, CDR2 FQNNGV. CDR3: CASSLDIGSYGYTF. The CDR3 coding sequence is TGTGCCAGCAGCTTAGATATAGGGAGCTATGGCTACACCTTC. The entire variable domain, with the rest obtained from reference TRBV11-2 and TRBJ1-2, is as follows: EAGVAQSPRYKIIEKRQSVAFWCNPISGHATLYWYQQILGQGPKLLIQFQNNGVVDDSQLPKDRFSAERLKGVDSTLKIQPAKLEDSAVYLCASSLDIGSYGYTFGSGTRLTVV.

This clonotype occurred a few times. This sequence joins TRBV4-1 and TRBJ2-2, with TRBD1 matching over 7 bases. V dropped 3 bases and J dropped 6; count of bases not matched to a gene: 13. The CDR3 has 17 amino acids. The germline CDR1 and CDR2 sequences are MGHRA and YSYEKL. Here the CDR3 DNA reads TGCGCCAGCAGCCAGGGGAGAGGACAGGATGGGGCCGGGGAGCTGTTTTTT. Protein sequence: CASSQGRGQDGAGELFF.

The table lists this clonotype with many counts. The chain is built from TRBV28 and TRBJ2-7, with D possibly matching TRBD1 (5 bases). The CDR3 is made up of 17 amino acids. The germline V gene encodes CDR1 MDHEN and CDR2 SYDVKM. Trimming stripped 4 bases from V and 5 bases from J, with 24 bases between. The CDR3 DNA is TGTGCCAGCAGTTCCTCCCCGCGGACACTACCTAGACACGAGCAGTACTTC. Translated: CASSSSPRTLPRHEQYF.

The CDR3 loop reads CASSIVGETAAFF. The CDR3 DNA reads as TGTGCCAGTAGTATAGTTGGAGAGACGGCGGCTTTCTTT. V is TRBV19 and J is TRBJ1-1; D uncertain. Trimming cost V 1 base and J 11 bases, with 14 bases left between them. CDR1 is LNHDA and CDR2 is SQIVND in the germline V gene (reference sequence). The CDR3 runs to 13 residues.

This chain uses TRBV30 with TRBJ1-1; D not resolved. The CDR3 is 11 amino acids. CDR1 and CDR2 from the germline V gene are GTSNPN and SVGIG (reference sequence). The V gene lost 8 bases and the J gene lost 6 bases, with 13 bases spanning the gap. CDR3 sequence: CAGLFASEAFF. The CDR3 nucleotides are TGTGCCGGACTGTTCGCCTCTGAAGCTTTCTTT.

Ten or more counts support this clonotype. J is TRBJ1-3 and V is TRBV9; D unclear. Germline CDR1 and CDR2: SGDLS and YYNGEE. There are 15 residues in the CDR3. V was trimmed by 4 bases and J by 0 bases, leaving 11 bases between them. CDR3 loop: CASSTVGHSGNTIYF. The CDR3 DNA sequence: TGTGCCAGCAGCACGGTCGGGCACTCTGGAAACACCATATATTTT.

This clonotype was counted at least ten times. The CDR3: CAWSQVSSGYTF. CDR3 DNA sequence: TGTGCCTGGAGTCAGGTCTCCAGCGGCTACACCTTC. The V and J genes are TRBV30 and TRBJ1-2; the D is unclear. The ends were cut back, 2 bases at V and 8 bases at J, with 12 bases in the middle. The CDR3 is made up of 12 amino acids. Germline CDR1 GTSNPN, CDR2 SVGIG (reference sequence).

There are a few counts of this clonotype. V usage is TRBV18 and J usage is TRBJ1-1; TRBD1 is a possible D gene (5 bases). In germline, CDR1 is KGHSH, CDR2 LQKENI. The CDR3 sequence is 16 residues long. Between the trimmed V and J ends, which lost 3 bases and 2 bases, there was a span of 16 bases. CDR3 sequence reads: CASSPEGRRLNTEAFF. CDR3 nucleotide sequence: TGTGCCAGCTCACCCGAGGGACGGCGCCTTAACACTGAAGCTTTCTTT.

In this sample, this clonotype turned up many times. The rearrangement links TRBV5-1 to TRBJ2-5, with 9 positions matching TRBD1. CDR3 length equals 15 residues. The J segment lost 2 bases and the V segment lost 1 base, leaving 3 bases of the junction unmatched. Germline V gives CDR1 SGHRS, CDR2 YFSETQ. As DNA, the CDR3 is TGCGCCAGCAGCTTGTTGGGGACAGGGCAAGAGACCCAGTACTTC. Protein product: CASSLLGTGQETQYF.

This clonotype was counted ten times or more. The chain has TRBV20-1 and TRBJ2-7; D is unclear. The germline gives CDR1 DFQATT, CDR2 SNEGSKA (reference sequence). Trimming removed 5 bases from V and 4 bases from J, with 9 bases in between. This CDR3 has 11 residues. The CDR3 reads CSAPKGYEQYF. The CDR3 DNA follows: TGCAGTGCTCCGAAGGGATACGAGCAGTACTTC.

This clonotype was seen many times. This chain links TRBV7-9 with TRBJ1-1; D call uncertain. Germline CDR1 is SEHNR and CDR2 is FQNEAQ (reference sequence). V lost 3 bases and J lost 7, with 9 bases in between. There are 12 residues in the CDR3. The CDR3 sequence: CASSFQNLEAFF. The CDR3 bases are TGTGCCAGCAGCTTCCAGAATCTTGAAGCTTTCTTT.

The sample holds a few counts of this clonotype. The chain employs TRBV28 and TRBJ1-5; possibly TRBD1 for D (5 bases). Germline CDR1 is MDHEN and CDR2 is SYDVKM. The CDR3 contains 14 residues. Trimming took 6 bases from V and 4 from J, leaving 13 bases between them. CDR3 nucleotides: TGTGCCAGCAGGAAAACGGGACCTAATCAGCCCCAGCATTTT. This encodes CASRKTGPNQPQHF.

This clonotype was recorded at least ten times. The V gene is TRBV28, the J gene TRBJ1-3, with 7 bases aligning to TRBD1. The CDR3 is 13 amino acids. V lost 7 bases, J lost 4 bases, and 4 bases stayed unmatched. In germline, CDR1 is MDHEN, CDR2 SYDVKM. The CDR3 protein is CASKTGVGNTIYF. The CDR3 DNA reads as TGTGCCAGCAAAACAGGGGTGGGAAACACCATATATTTT.

Many counts were recorded for this clonotype. J is TRBJ2-2 and V is TRBV12-3 or TRBV12-4; D not certain. With 5 bases removed from V and 2 bases from J, the gap between germline ends came to 15 bases. This CDR3 is 16 amino acids long. The CDR3 sequence: CASSTAATPNTGELFF. Written as DNA, the CDR3 is TGTGCCAGCAGTACCGCCGCGACACCCAACACCGGGGAGCTGTTTTTT.

This clonotype occurred many times. This rearrangement joins TRBV12-3 or TRBV12-4 to TRBJ2-7; 10 bases are a match to TRBD1. The CDR3 extends over 15 amino acids. Trimming took 2 bases from V and 2 from J; bases not matched to a gene: 3. CDR3 coding DNA: TGTGCCAGCAGTTTAAGAGGACAGGGGGCCTACGAGCAGTACTTC. It yields the protein CASSLRGQGAYEQYF.

This clonotype was found once. The J gene is TRBJ2-7, the V gene TRBV19, with D unclear. Per germline, CDR1 LNHDA and CDR2 SQIVND (reference sequence). The CDR3 extends over 15 amino acids. V lost 2 bases and J 2 bases, leaving 13 bases between the germline ends. The CDR3: CASSISADPTYEQYF. The CDR3 DNA sequence: TGTGCCAGTAGTATATCGGCGGACCCTACCTACGAGCAGTACTTC.

This clonotype was recorded once. The chain uses TRBV3-1 and TRBJ2-5; the match to TRBD2 covers 8 bases. The CDR3 sequence is 15 residues long. From germline, CDR1 is LGHDT and CDR2 YNNKEL (reference sequence). The trim removed 7 bases at V and 2 bases at J, leaving 9 bases unmatched. CDR3: CASNKRGGSQETQYF. As DNA, the CDR3 is TGTGCCAGCAACAAACGGGGGGGCAGTCAAGAGACCCAGTACTTC.

The J gene is TRBJ1-5, the V gene TRBV2; perhaps TRBD1 as D (6 bases). CDR3 length: 15 amino acids. V was clipped by 6 bases and J by 0 bases, with 12 bases between them. Germline CDR1 reads SNHLY; CDR2 reads FYNNEI. This chain's CDR3 is CASRRVGGSNQPQHF. CDR3 bases: TGTGCCAGCAGGAGGGTAGGGGGTAGCAATCAGCCCCAGCATTTT. Full variable domain (rest looked up from reference TRBV2 and TRBJ1-5): EPEVTQTPSHQVTQMGQEVILRCVPISNHLYFYWYRQILGQKVEFLVSFYNNEISEKSEIFDDQFSVERPDGSNFTLKIRSTKLEDSAMYFCASRRVGGSNQPQHFGDGTRLSIL.

The V and J genes are TRBV2 and TRBJ2-7; D is uncertain. Germline assignment: CDR1 SNHLY and CDR2 FYNNEI. CDR3 length equals 13 residues. With 6 bases removed from V and 2 bases from J, the gap between germline ends came to 11 bases. Written as DNA, the CDR3 is TGTGCCAGCAGGGTCAGCGAGCCCTACGAGCAGTACTTC. It is translated as CASRVSEPYEQYF.

This clonotype has just a few counts. The rearrangement uses TRBV4-1 and TRBJ2-5; D possibly corresponds to TRBD1 (6 bases). The CDR3 covers 14 residues. Germline CDR1 is MGHRA and CDR2 is YSYEKL. V was trimmed by 2 bases and J by 1 base, leaving 8 bases between them. The CDR3 spells CASSQRTAQETQYF. Written as DNA, the CDR3 is TGCGCCAGCAGCCAACGGACAGCCCAAGAGACCCAGTACTTC.

This clonotype came up once. The chain combines TRBV12-3 or TRBV12-4 with TRBJ1-2; 7 bases align to TRBD1. CDR3 length: 15 amino acids. Trimming took 4 bases from V and 6 from J; bases not matched to a gene: 11. CDR3 protein: CASSSLLTGTNGYTF. DNA for the CDR3: TGTGCCAGCAGTTCCCTCCTGACAGGGACCAATGGCTACACCTTC.

The V gene is TRBV7-6, the J gene TRBJ1-1; D call uncertain. Germline V gene data show CDR1 as SGHVS and CDR2 as FNYEAQ. CDR3 size: 14 residues. Trimming cost V 4 bases and J 1 base, with 10 bases left between them. The CDR3 DNA reads as TGTGCCAGCAGCTCCCGGGCCTCGAACACTGAAGCTTTCTTT. Translating it yields CASSSRASNTEAFF.

In this sample, this clonotype turned up many times. This chain connects TRBV15 to TRBJ1-1; D not resolved. CDR1 is LNHNV and CDR2 is YYDKDF in the germline V gene (reference sequence). The CDR3 covers 14 residues. Trimming took 2 bases from V and 0 from J, leaving 7 bases between them. The CDR3 sequence is CATSRSGLNTEAFF. CDR3 sequence (DNA): TGTGCCACCAGCAGATCGGGCTTGAACACTGAAGCTTTCTTT.

Comment on this clonotype: In this CDR3 the conserved last residue, phenylalanine or tryptophan, is missing, so a read error is likely. This rearrangement joins TRBV27 to TRBJ2-7; TRBD1 or TRBD2 may be the D gene (6 bases each). The CDR3 has 12 amino acids. CDR1 is MNHEY and CDR2 is SMNVEV in the germline V gene (reference sequence). Trimming pared 3 bases from V and 8 bases from J, leaving 11 bases between. The CDR3 spells CASSFPGGQQYY. DNA for the CDR3: TGTGCCAGCAGTTTTCCCGGGGGCCAGCAGTACTAC.

In this sample, this clonotype turned up many times. The rearrangement links TRBV11-2 to TRBJ1-1; D call uncertain. V was pared by 5 bases and J by 0 bases, with 25 bases between. CDR1 and CDR2 (germline): SGHAT, FQNNGV. The CDR3 is 19 amino acids. CDR3 sequence reads: CASSKLRVVKSPLNTEAFF. In nucleotides, the CDR3 is TGTGCCAGCAGCAAGTTACGGGTCGTAAAGTCGCCTTTGAACACTGAAGCTTTCTTT.

This clonotype was seen ten or more times. The gene calls are TRBV30 and TRBJ1-1; TRBD1 matches at 7 bases. V lost 5 bases, J lost 0 bases, and 3 bases stayed unmatched. From germline, CDR1 is GTSNPN and CDR2 SVGIG (reference sequence). There are 13 residues in the CDR3. CDR3 residues: CAWDRELNTEAFF. CDR3 DNA sequence: TGTGCCTGGGACAGGGAACTGAACACTGAAGCTTTCTTT.